This T cell receptor (beta chain) was sequenced for a study of CD8 T cells in ankylosing spondylitis. This clonotype has only a few counts. CDR1 KGHSH and CDR2 LQKENI come from the germline V gene. The CDR3 is made up of 16 amino acids. Trimming removed 1 base from V and 4 bases from J, with 16 bases in between. Via MiXCR, TCRdb re-called the 5' RACE reads, giving one row per CDR3 protein. The data show under 250,000 distinct CDR3 sequences, with approximately 12% seen just once and 6% to 8% held by the top ten. This TCR came from a male donor with ankylosing spondylitis or in good health (not recorded which). The J gene is TRBJ2-5, the V gene TRBV18; D may be TRBD2 (5 bases). Sequencing was carried out using blood, either unsorted or a sorted T cell fraction (not recorded which). CDR3 sequence reads: CASSPRVEAAGETQYF. As DNA, the CDR3 is TGTGCCAGCTCACCACGGGTTGAAGCCGCGGGAGAGACCCAGTACTTC.